This T cell receptor beta chain was documented in a study of tumor-infiltrating lymphocytes in primary liver carcinoma. The overall study: Sample yields, roughly 3.5 to 7.13 million productive TCRbeta reads, were similar across the tissue types. The study, taken as a whole, reports: The study found tumor-adjacent and tumor-blood pairs overlapped less than tumor region pairs. When set against blood, tumors had a significantly higher top-250-clone fraction (p = 0.039).

For each extraction, RNA and DNA were obtained together from roughly 20-30 mg of unsorted bulk tissue. No patient had received treatment, and all had chronic HBV infection. After removal of 5 bases from V and 5 bases from J, the junction contained 2 bases not matched to a gene. Germline V gene data show CDR1 as MDHEN and CDR2 as SYDVKM. This CDR3 region has 14 residues. This clonotype was counted a few times. Its target is not known. The researchers produced TCR beta cDNA from around 0.5 ug total RNA with a constant-region primer. It was through three nested multiplex PCR rounds of slightly modified ARM-PCR that TCR beta libraries arose. TRBV1-TRBV30 forward and Cbeta reverse primers drove the first two roughly 10-cycle rounds. Using its own MiXCR run on the multiplex PCR reads, TCRdb lists one record per CDR3 protein. The data hold approximately 73,000 distinct CDR3 sequences, with about 64% observed a single time.

This clonotype was obtained from a woman in her sixties with primary liver carcinoma and hepatitis B virus infection. The V and J genes are TRBV28 and TRBJ2-5; TRBD2 aligns across 13 bases. Sequenced input: liver tumor tissue from sampling region 4. Subset here: tumor region T4, right-lateral pole. The chain's CDR3 is CASSRLAGGETQYF. CDR3 nucleotides: TGTGCCAGCAGTAGACTAGCGGGGGGCGAGACCCAGTACTTC.